These 6 T cell receptor beta chains came from one sample sequenced in a study of blood T cell repertoires in COVID-19. The assay was immunoSEQ multiplex PCR, and TCRdb's table has in-frame clones only and misses some. Of 150,000 to 200,000 clones in the sample, about 81% were seen once. The sequenced material came from peripheral blood. These receptors came from a woman older than 75 with COVID-19, enrolled during active disease.

V gene TRBV2 combines with J gene TRBJ2-7; the match to TRBD2 covers 10 bases. The CDR3 is 15 residues long. Germline V gives CDR1 SNHLY, CDR2 FYNNEI. Trimming cost V 7 bases and J 0 bases; bases outside gene matches: 6. The CDR3 bases are TGTGCCAGCAAAACCGGGACTAGCGTCTCCTACGAGCAGTACTTC. As protein: CASKTGTSVSYEQYF.

The chain combines TRBV28 with TRBJ2-3; 7 bases map to TRBD2. CDR3 length equals 15 residues. Germline values: CDR1 MDHEN, CDR2 SYDVKM. Trimming took 6 bases from V and 4 from J; bases not matched to a gene: 10. The CDR3 is CASSAAGVGADTQYF. CDR3 nucleotides: TGTGCCAGCAGCGCCGCGGGAGTGGGGGCAGATACGCAGTATTTT.

V gene TRBV9 combines with J gene TRBJ2-5; the match to TRBD2 covers 11 bases. CDR1 and CDR2 (germline): SGDLS, YYNGEE. This CDR3 region has 17 residues. After removal of 0 bases from V and 2 bases from J, the junction contained 6 bases not matched to a gene. CDR3: CASSVESLAGGQETQYF. CDR3 nucleotides: TGTGCCAGCAGCGTAGAGTCGCTAGCGGGGGGTCAAGAGACCCAGTACTTC. The full variable domain, in which reference TRBV9 and TRBJ2-5 provide the parts outside the CDR3, is DSGVTQTPKHLITATGQRVTLRCSPRSGDLSVYWYQQSLDQGLQFLIQYYNGEERAKGNILERFSAQQFPDLHSELNLSSLELGDSALYFCASSVESLAGGQETQYFGPGTRLLVL.

The gene calls are TRBV25-1 and TRBJ2-3; 7 nucleotides match TRBD2. CDR1 and CDR2 from the germline V gene are MGHDK and SYGVNS. Trimming at V came to 8 bases and at J to 4 bases, leaving 3 bases not matched to a gene. CDR3 length: 12 residues. The CDR3 spells CASGLVPDTQYF. The CDR3 DNA sequence: TGTGCCAGCGGACTAGTGCCAGATACGCAGTATTTT.

The CDR3 region has the DNA TGTGCCAGCAGCGCGGACGGAGGCTATGGCTACACCTTC. As protein: CASSADGGYGYTF. The genes are TRBV11-3 and TRBJ1-2, with D unclear. There are 13 residues in the CDR3. The germline V and J ends were trimmed by 5 bases and 4 bases, with 11 bases remaining between them. Germline V gene lookup returns CDR1 SGHNT and CDR2 YENEEA.

This sequence joins TRBV2 and TRBJ1-4; possible D gene TRBD1, 5 bases. Germline-derived CDR1 and CDR2 are SNHLY and FYNNEI. The CDR3 is 14 amino acids. V was pared by 4 bases and J by 7 bases, with 13 bases between. CDR3 nucleotides: TGTGCCAGCAGTGTGGAGGGGCTTGCTGAAAAACTGTTTTTT. Encoded protein: CASSVEGLAEKLFF.